This TCR beta chain was sequenced in a study of beta chain features in type 1 diabetes. Study-wide results and limits: Among type 1 diabetes patients, VDJ junctions had fewer insertions and more deletions. Possibly, sequencing cDNA over-represented cells that had high TCR expression levels. In every one of the four CD4+ subsets, TCRB CDR3s were moderately but significantly shorter in Type 1 diabetes patients.

This clone was picked up a small number of times. Its specificity is unknown. Reverse transcription of all isolated RNA meant that expressed TCRB transcripts were sequenced. TCRdb's copy holds only in-frame clones and misses some; the assay was immunoSEQ multiplex PCR. The data contain about 360,000 clones, 10% to 15% of them seen just once; the ten biggest clones take up 0.0095% to 0.011%. The germline CDR1 and CDR2 sequences are SEHNR and FQNEAQ (reference sequence). There are 13 residues in the CDR3. The ends were cut back, 7 bases at V and 2 bases at J, with 11 bases in the middle. The authors obtained over 95% purity in all sorted populations.

Sequencing used naive CD4+ T cells from blood. This chain joins TRBV7-9 and TRBJ1-1; perhaps TRBD1 as D (6 bases). The sequence was collected from a woman aged 18 to 35 with type 1 diabetes. CDR3 bases: TGTGCCAGCATCCGAGGGGGTAACACTGAAGCTTTCTTT. Amino acids: CASIRGGNTEAFF.